This T cell receptor beta chain was identified during a study of long-term antiretroviral therapy in people with HIV. Study-level findings and limits: Post-ART samples showed increased diversity that remained below transplant donor control levels. Researchers lacked any data on ART adherence, viral resistance or therapy changes.

It was version v3.0 of the immunoSEQ assay that was run at survey level. Clones were read by immunoSEQ multiplex PCR, and TCRdb kept only the in-frame ones, dropping some. The sample holds under 20,000 clones; about 80% are singletons and the top ten take around a tenth. This clone was observed once. Its antigen is as yet unknown. At least one PBMC sample before ART and at least two after were required. Prior to DNA extraction, the samples held about 0.95-11 million cryopreserved PBMC. The specimen was unsorted PBMCs, collected 0.2 years after starting antiretroviral therapy. The clonotype was recovered from a woman between 35 and 50 years old with HIV.

CDR3 nucleotide sequence: TGTGCCAGCAGTGAATGGGAAGGTAGGGGAGGCACTGAAGCTTTCTTT. Translating it yields CASSEWEGRGGTEAFF. V usage is TRBV6-1 and J usage is TRBJ1-1, with D perhaps matching TRBD1 (5 bases). V gave up 2 bases and J gave up 4 bases, with 17 bases separating them. Per germline, CDR1 MNHNS and CDR2 SASEGT. The CDR3 runs 16 residues.